These T cell receptor beta chains were read from a single sample in a study of blood T cell repertoires in COVID-19. Measured with immunoSEQ multiplex PCR; TCRdb has only the in-frame clones, and not every one. Of approximately 260,000 clones listed, around 80% are singletons. The sample taken for sequencing was peripheral blood. The receptor source for this set is a woman in her thirties or forties with active or convalescent COVID-19. Both conserved end residues are part of each CDR3. The order of the fields is V gene, CDR3 length, clone size, J gene, D gene, CDR3 DNA, CDR3 protein. D genes are given only for firm matches. Only part of the rows carry a size: once, few, many, or a class if the clone is expanded.

TRBV3-1/TRBV3-2	16	NA	TRBJ1-1	NA	TGTGCCAGCAGCCCACCCCGGGTCCTTATGAACACTGAAGCTTTCTTT	CASSPPRVLMNTEAFF
TRBV19	16	NA	TRBJ1-3	NA	TGTGCCAGTAGTACCGGGACACCGAGCTCTGGAAACACCATATATTTT	CASSTGTPSSGNTIYF
TRBV7-3	15	few	TRBJ1-2	TRBD1	TGTGCCAGCAGCCAGGGGGTCCTAGGGAGCTATGGCTACACCTTC	CASSQGVLGSYGYTF
TRBV3-1/TRBV3-2	16	once	TRBJ2-3	NA	TGTGCCAGCAGCCAAGATGCGGGAAGAGCCACAGATACGCAGTATTTT	CASSQDAGRATDTQYF
TRBV5-1	13	NA	TRBJ1-6	NA	TGCGCCAGCAGCTTGAATGAGAATTCACCCCTCCACTTT	CASSLNENSPLHF
TRBV18	13	few	TRBJ1-6	NA	TGTGCCAGCGGCGGGAGTAGGGATTCACCCCTCCACTTT	CASGGSRDSPLHF
TRBV7-3	15	NA	TRBJ2-5	NA	TGTGCCAGCAGCTTAGGGGGGGCCCAGGGAGAGACCCAGTACTTC	CASSLGGAQGETQYF
TRBV12-5	11	NA	TRBJ1-1	NA	TGTGCTAGTGGTCCCGGCACTGAAGCTTTCTTT	CASGPGTEAFF
TRBV5-1	14	NA	TRBJ2-5	NA	TGCGCCAGCAGCTTGGCTCGGTACCAAGAGACCCAGTACTTC	CASSLARYQETQYF
TRBV6-2/TRBV6-3	14	NA	TRBJ2-7	NA	TGTGCCAGCAGCTCGGGAGTAGGGTCCTACGAGCAGTACTTC	CASSSGVGSYEQYF
TRBV2	13	once	TRBJ1-3	NA	TGTGCCAGCAGCCAGGGAACAGGAAACACCATATATTTT	CASSQGTGNTIYF
TRBV5-1	14	NA	TRBJ2-1	TRBD2	TGCGCCAGCAGCCACAGCGGGGGGGGCAATGAGCAGTTCTTC	CASSHSGGGNEQFF
TRBV12-3/TRBV12-4	13	few	TRBJ1-2	NA	TGTGCCAGCAGCTCGGAGGGGCGGTATGGCTACACCTTC	CASSSEGRYGYTF
TRBV7-2	14	NA	TRBJ2-5	TRBD2	TGTGCCAGCGGGCTAGCGGGGGGGCGAGAGACCCAGTACTTC	CASGLAGGRETQYF
TRBV19	14	few	TRBJ2-1	TRBD1	TGTGCCAGCCAGAGGACAGGGGCCTACAATGAGCAGTTCTTC	CASQRTGAYNEQFF
TRBV7-3	14	NA	TRBJ2-3	NA	TGTGCCAGCCGAGACTCCCTCCCAACAGATACGCAGTATTTT	CASRDSLPTDTQYF
TRBV19	13	NA	TRBJ1-2	TRBD1	TGTGCCAGTAGATCGACAGGGGGCGAAGGCTACACCTTC	CASRSTGGEGYTF
TRBV9	14	NA	TRBJ2-2	TRBD1	TGTGCCAGCAGCGTAGTGGGGACAGTGGGGGAGCTGTTTTTT	CASSVVGTVGELFF
TRBV5-5	14	NA	TRBJ2-3	TRBD2	TGTGCCAGCAGTCGTAGCGGGGGCACAGATACGCAGTATTTT	CASSRSGGTDTQYF
TRBV10-1	13	NA	TRBJ1-6	NA	TGCGCCAGCAGTGTGGACAGTAATTCACCCCTCCACTTT	CASSVDSNSPLHF
TRBV7-8	16	NA	TRBJ1-1	NA	TGTGCCAGCAGCTTAGGGTCTACAGGGTTGAACACTGAAGCTTTCTTT	CASSLGSTGLNTEAFF
TRBV28	15	NA	TRBJ1-3	NA	TGTGCCAGCACTCTGGGCGCGGGGTCTGGAAACACCATATATTTT	CASTLGAGSGNTIYF
TRBV5-5	15	NA	TRBJ2-2	NA	TGTGCCAGCAGCTTGGAGGGACAGAACACCGGGGAGCTGTTTTTT	CASSLEGQNTGELFF
TRBV19	15	once	TRBJ1-1	NA	TGTGCCAGTAGTATAGCCAGGCCCTCGAACACTGAAGCTTTCTTT	CASSIARPSNTEAFF
TRBV5-6	11	NA	TRBJ1-1	NA	TGTGCCAGCAGCCTACAGGGTGAAGCTTTCTTT	CASSLQGEAFF
TRBV5-5	13	NA	TRBJ1-1	NA	TGTGCCAGCAGCACCAGGGTGAGCACTGAAGCTTTCTTT	CASSTRVSTEAFF
TRBV27	13	NA	TRBJ1-6	NA	TGTGCCAGCAGTTCACGGACAGATTCACCCCTCCACTTT	CASSSRTDSPLHF
TRBV9	15	NA	TRBJ2-5	NA	TGTGCCAGCAGCGCTCTCGGGGTGGGCGGAGAGACCCAGTACTTC	CASSALGVGGETQYF
TRBV6-1	18	NA	TRBJ2-1	TRBD1	TGTGCCAGCAGTGAAGCGCTTCGGACAGGGAGCTCCTACAATGAGCAGTTCTTC	CASSEALRTGSSYNEQFF
TRBV7-9	15	NA	TRBJ2-6	TRBD1	TGTGCCAGCAGCCCGACAGGGGCTGGGGCCAACGTCCTGACTTTC	CASSPTGAGANVLTF
TRBV3-1/TRBV3-2	15	NA	TRBJ2-7	NA	TGTGCCAGCAGCGAGACTAGAGGAGTCTCCTACGAGCAGTACTTC	CASSETRGVSYEQYF
TRBV6-1	18	NA	TRBJ1-2	TRBD1	TGTGCCAGCAGTGGGACAGGAAGATTGGAACGAAACAACTATGGCTACACCTTC	CASSGTGRLERNNYGYTF
TRBV28	16	NA	TRBJ1-1	TRBD1	TGTGCCAGCAGTCCACGGACAGGGGGAGGTCTCACTGAAGCTTTCTTT	CASSPRTGGGLTEAFF
TRBV28	13	NA	TRBJ1-2	TRBD1	TGTGCCAGCAGCCGACAGGGGGCGCGGGGCTACACCTTC	CASSRQGARGYTF
TRBV12-3/TRBV12-4	13	NA	TRBJ1-4	NA	TGTGCCACCCGAGCGGACGGGCAGGAAAAACTGTTTTTT	CATRADGQEKLFF
TRBV5-1	13	once	TRBJ1-1	NA	TGCGCCAGCAGCTGGCGGGGCAACACTGAAGCTTTCTTT	CASSWRGNTEAFF
TRBV12-3/TRBV12-4	13	NA	TRBJ1-5	NA	TGTGCCAGCAGCGCAGGGGAATCGGGGCCCCAGCATTTT	CASSAGESGPQHF
TRBV12-3/TRBV12-4	13	NA	TRBJ1-4	NA	TGTGCCACCCGGACAGATGATAATGAAAAACTGTTTTTT	CATRTDDNEKLFF
TRBV30	15	NA	TRBJ1-2	TRBD1	TGTGCCTGGAGTGCAGGGGCAGGGGGGAACTATGGCTACACCTTC	CAWSAGAGGNYGYTF
TRBV13	12	NA	TRBJ2-7	NA	TGTGCCAGCAGCTCGAGCTCCTACGAGCAGTACTTC	CASSSSSYEQYF
TRBV7-9	15	many	TRBJ1-1	NA	TGTGCCAGCAGCTTAAACAACGCAGGTGGAACTGAAGCTTTCTTT	CASSLNNAGGTEAFF
TRBV28	18	NA	TRBJ1-5	TRBD1	TGTGCCAGCAGTGTAGCCGGGACAGGGGGTAAATTAGATCAGCCCCAGCATTTT	CASSVAGTGGKLDQPQHF
TRBV9	20	NA	TRBJ2-1	TRBD2	TGTGCCAGCAGCCCCCTGGGGGGGGCTAGCGGGGGGGCCGGGACGAATGAGCAGTTCTTC	CASSPLGGASGGAGTNEQFF
TRBV3-1/TRBV3-2	12	few	TRBJ1-3	NA	TGTGCCAGCAGCCAAGGACAGAGCACCATATATTTT	CASSQGQSTIYF
TRBV19	17	once	TRBJ1-2	NA	TGTGCCAGTAATGCGGAAAGAGGACAGTCAGCAAACTATGGCTACACCTTC	CASNAERGQSANYGYTF
TRBV30	14	NA	TRBJ1-6	TRBD1	TGTGCCTGGAACCTAGGACAGGAAAATTCACCCCTCCACTTT	CAWNLGQENSPLHF
TRBV3-1/TRBV3-2	15	NA	TRBJ2-7	TRBD2	TGTGCCAGCAGCCAAGAGGCGGGGGTTACCTACGAGCAGTACTTC	CASSQEAGVTYEQYF
TRBV29-1	13	NA	TRBJ1-1	TRBD1	TGCAGCGCTTTCGCCGGGACAGGGGACAAAGCTTTCTTT	CSAFAGTGDKAFF
TRBV6-5	15	NA	TRBJ1-6	NA	TGTGCCAGCAGTTACTCTAGACAGACCCATTCACCCCTCCACTTT	CASSYSRQTHSPLHF
TRBV5-1	13	NA	TRBJ1-2	NA	TGCGCCAGCAGCCCGGGACACGACTATGGCTACACCTTC	CASSPGHDYGYTF
TRBV27	16	NA	TRBJ2-2	NA	TGTGCCAGCAGTTTGGCGGACACACAGGCGTCCGGGGAGCTGTTTTTT	CASSLADTQASGELFF
TRBV5-1	17	NA	TRBJ1-3	TRBD1	TGCGCCAGCAGCCCGGGACAGCTTCTTTCCTCTGGAAACACCATATATTTT	CASSPGQLLSSGNTIYF
TRBV10-3	16	NA	TRBJ2-2	TRBD1	TGTGCCATCAGTGAGAGGGACAGGGGGGTATACGGGGAGCTGTTTTTT	CAISERDRGVYGELFF